Only a few counts were recorded for the clone carrying this TCR beta chain. Its antigen is not identified. Trimming removed 5 bases from V and 6 bases from J; junction bases left unmatched: 10. This CDR3 comprises 15 residues. Germline loops: CDR1 SNHLY, CDR2 FYNNEI. This sample is drawn from a study of cytomegalovirus exposure and HLA in healthy donors. Study-wide results and caveats: No immune exposure information besides CMV serostatus was available.

PCR amplification relied on 60 Vbeta primers (plus 13 Jbeta primers). The method was immunoSEQ multiplex PCR; TCRdb's version includes in-frame clones alone and lacks a portion of them. The table includes under 200,000 clones, approximately 88% detected once. This rearrangement joins TRBV2 to TRBJ2-1, with 7 bases fitting TRBD1. The origin of this receptor is a woman in her 50s in good health and CMV-seropositive. Sequences were obtained from PBMCs. CDR3 nucleotides: TGTGCCAGCAGTCCGACAGGGTCTTTAGGCAATGAGCAGTTCTTC. Protein: CASSPTGSLGNEQFF.